This TCR beta chain was captured in a study of shared clonotypes between healthy human individuals. Study as a whole: Every donor yielded three CD4 naive, three CD4 memory, two CD8 naive and one CD8 memory plate.

Sequencing used immunoSEQ multiplex PCR; TCRdb keeps in-frame clones, though not all of them. The repertoire holds hundreds of thousands of clones, with roughly 95% as singletons. V gave up 2 bases and J gave up 2 bases, with 10 bases separating them. Germline CDR1 MDHEN, CDR2 SYDVKM. CDR3 length: 14 residues. Terminally differentiated effector memory CD45RA+ cells were left out of the naive CD8 fraction, which was CD45RO-negative and positively selected for CCR7. Every donor, a Caucasian adult, lived in Nashville, Tennessee. Sequencing was carried out using naive CD8+ T cells sorted from blood. The V call is TRBV28, the J call TRBJ2-7; D remains ambiguous. The source is a woman under 40 in good health. The CDR3 protein is CASSLQDVTYEQYF. The CDR3 DNA is TGTGCCAGCAGTTTACAGGACGTTACCTACGAGCAGTACTTC.